Many counts were recorded for the clone carrying this T cell receptor (beta chain). The antigen remains unidentified. The sample is drawn from a study of T cell repertoires in cytomegalovirus infection. On the study more broadly: CMV infection and matching HLA type were both indicated by public TCR beta signatures.

In TCRdb, the reads were re-called with MiXCR into one record per CDR3 protein. This sample has about 300,000 distinct CDR3 sequences, with around 10% found just once. Study-wide findings and caveats: Within the response measured ex vivo, HLA-C-restricted CMV-specific TCR beta clonotypes were dominant. Summed frequency of shared TCR beta families picked out CMV carriers who also had the relevant HLA.

What was sequenced was PBMCs. The receptor was isolated from a human donor in good health (CMV status not recorded). Some clones in this sample may be carry-over from other donors' samples.

The CDR3 loop reads CASSAEGQGPHEQYF. In nucleotides, the CDR3 is TGTGCCAGCAGTGCGGAGGGGCAGGGGCCGCACGAGCAGTACTTC. The genes are TRBV12-3 or TRBV12-4 and TRBJ2-7; D assignment may be TRBD1 or TRBD2 (6 bases each). The V and J ends lost 5 bases and 5 bases respectively, with 19 bases between them. The CDR3 sequence is 15 residues long.